The table lists the clone carrying this T cell receptor beta chain with a few counts. As yet, its antigen is unknown. This sample was taken from a study of response to subunit inactivated influenza vaccine. V lost 3 bases and J lost 5, with 17 bases in between. Germline-derived CDR1 and CDR2 are SGHRS and YFSETQ. The CDR3 has 15 amino acids. Findings and limits, study-wide: Authors suggested each seasonal influenza vaccination recruits few new T cells.

TCRdb re-called the RT-PCR reads through MiXCR, storing one row per CDR3 protein. The table includes hundreds of thousands of distinct CDR3 sequences, approximately 12% detected once. The origin of this receptor is a man between 45 and 60 years old who received an inactivated influenza vaccine. This chain links TRBV5-1 with TRBJ1-1, with D perhaps matching TRBD1 (5 bases). This material consisted of PBMCs from blood, taken on the day of vaccination. CDR3 bases: TGCGCCAGCAGCTCAGGAAGGGGCGGAGGGACTGAAGCTTTCTTT. Translating it yields CASSSGRGGGTEAFF. The whole variable domain, filled in from reference TRBV5-1 and TRBJ1-1, reads KAGVTQTPRYLIKTRGQQVTLSCSPISGHRSVSWYQQTPGQGLQFLFEYFSETQRNKGNFPGRFSGRQFSNSRSEMNVSTLELGDSALYLCASSSGRGGGTEAFFGQGTRLTVV.